This T cell receptor beta chain was profiled in a study of blood T cells in healthy people across ages. Regarding the study as a whole: Long-lived and aged donors differed, with more naive CD4+ cells and higher diversity in the long-lived.

Through a sample-barcoded 5' primer and a J-beta primer mix, a second PCR was run for about 6 to 11 cycles. A template-switch adaptor containing 12 random nucleotides labeled each cDNA molecule. In TCRdb, the 5' RACE reads were re-called with MiXCR into one record per CDR3 protein. The table shows hundreds of thousands of distinct CDR3 sequences, with 49% occurring only once. The CDR3 loop spans 13 amino acids. V shed 3 bases and J 7 bases; nucleotides not matched to a gene: 8. Germline lookup yields CDR1 SQVTM and CDR2 ANQGSEA. In its sample, this clonotype was seen many times. Antigen specificity is unknown.

The sequencing sample was made of blood. This receptor was taken from a woman aged 55 to 70 in good health. The chain employs TRBV29-1 and TRBJ2-7, with 8 bases identical to TRBD1. This CDR3 is CSVETRTGREQYF. CDR3 sequence (DNA): TGCAGCGTTGAGACCAGGACAGGGAGGGAGCAGTACTTC.